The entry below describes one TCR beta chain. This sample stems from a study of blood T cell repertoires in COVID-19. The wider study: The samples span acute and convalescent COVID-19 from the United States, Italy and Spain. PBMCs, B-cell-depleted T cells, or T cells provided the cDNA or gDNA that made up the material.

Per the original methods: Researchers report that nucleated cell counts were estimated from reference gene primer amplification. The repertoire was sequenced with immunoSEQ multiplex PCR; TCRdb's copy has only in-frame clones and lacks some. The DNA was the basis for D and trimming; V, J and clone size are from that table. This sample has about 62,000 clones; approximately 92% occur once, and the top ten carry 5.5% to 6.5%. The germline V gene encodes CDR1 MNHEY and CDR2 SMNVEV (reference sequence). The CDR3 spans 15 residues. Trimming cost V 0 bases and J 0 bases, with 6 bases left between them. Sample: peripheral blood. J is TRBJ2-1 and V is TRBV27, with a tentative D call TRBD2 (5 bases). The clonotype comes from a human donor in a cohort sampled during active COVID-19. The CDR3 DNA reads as TGTGCCAGCAGTTTATCGAGGGACTCCTACAATGAGCAGTTCTTC. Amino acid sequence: CASSLSRDSYNEQFF.